The TCR beta chain under discussion was sequenced for a study of blood T cells in healthy people across ages. Germline-derived CDR1 and CDR2 are SGHNT and YYREEE (reference sequence). This CDR3 spans 15 amino acids. Trimming pared 4 bases from V and 2 bases from J, leaving 15 bases between. Alongside a J-beta primer mix, a sample-barcoded 5' primer served in a second PCR lasting about 6 to 11 cycles. TCRdb re-called the 5' RACE reads through MiXCR, storing one row per CDR3 protein. The sample includes fewer than 950,000 distinct CDR3 sequences, about 34% of them seen just once. Sequenced sample: blood. The sequence was collected from a young man in good health. The chain couples TRBV5-4 to TRBJ1-2, with a possible D match to TRBD1 (5 bases). The CDR3 here is CASSPGSQRNYGYTF. The CDR3 nucleotides read TGTGCCAGCAGCCCAGGGAGCCAACGGAACTATGGCTACACCTTC.